One and the same sample provided the 8 T cell receptor beta chains below, sequenced in a study of blood T cell repertoires in COVID-19. The method was immunoSEQ multiplex PCR; TCRdb's version includes in-frame clones alone and lacks a portion of them. The data contain 200,000 to 300,000 clones, around 86% of them seen just once; the ten biggest clones take up more than 1.5%. The sequencing sample was made of peripheral blood. The source is a man aged 30-40 years who had recovered from COVID-19.

The chain is built from TRBV28 and TRBJ2-5; D is unclear. CDR1 is MDHEN, CDR2 SYDVKM, per germline. The CDR3 has 13 amino acids. V lost 5 bases to trimming and J lost 3 bases, with 10 bases between them. The CDR3 DNA sequence: TGTGCCAGCAGTATTACAGTTGAAGAGACCCAGTACTTC. Its translation is CASSITVEETQYF.

This clone was counted between two and nine times. The rearrangement joins TRBV5-4 to TRBJ2-2; tentatively, D is TRBD2 (5 bases). CDR1 and CDR2 from the germline V gene are SGHNT and YYREEE (reference sequence). The CDR3 is 13 amino acids. With 7 bases removed from V and 6 bases from J, the gap between germline ends came to 13 bases. The CDR3 region has the DNA TGTGCCAGCTGGGCTTGGGGAGCCGGGGAGCTGTTTTTT. Residues: CASWAWGAGELFF.

The V gene is TRBV2, the J gene TRBJ1-1, with D perhaps matching TRBD1 (6 bases). Germline V CDR1 and CDR2: SNHLY, FYNNEI. V dropped 3 bases and J dropped 11 bases, with 22 bases sitting between them. The CDR3 length is 15 residues. CDR3 loop: CASSDFVGQLTKAFF. CDR3 coding DNA: TGTGCCAGCAGTGATTTTGTGGGACAACTTACAAAGGCTTTCTTT.

The chain couples TRBV28 to TRBJ1-2; D not certain. Trimming cost V 7 bases and J 6 bases, with 15 bases left between them. CDR3 length: 13 amino acids. From germline, CDR1 is MDHEN and CDR2 SYDVKM. CDR3 in DNA: TGTGCCAGCAAACTTTCCCAGGAACATGGCTACACCTTC. Its translation is CASKLSQEHGYTF.

The chain joins TRBV18 to TRBJ1-5; D is possibly TRBD1 (6 bases). From germline, CDR1 is KGHSH and CDR2 LQKENI. There are 15 residues in the CDR3. V was cut by 5 bases and J by 2 bases, with 13 bases left in between. CDR3 amino acids: CASSFGQSGNQPQHF. CDR3 in DNA: TGTGCCAGCTCATTCGGACAGTCCGGCAATCAGCCCCAGCATTTT.

V is TRBV7-2 and J is TRBJ2-3, with TRBD1 identical over 7 bases. This CDR3 comprises 13 residues. V dropped 10 bases and J dropped 4; count of bases not matched to a gene: 8. CDR1 and CDR2 from the germline V gene are SGHTA and FQGNSA. CDR3 protein: CATTGVHADTQYF. The CDR3 DNA sequence: TGTGCCACCACAGGGGTTCACGCAGATACGCAGTATTTT.

This clone was recorded a few times. The V gene is TRBV5-4, the J gene TRBJ2-2; 7 bases align to TRBD1. Germline values: CDR1 SGHNT, CDR2 YYREEE (reference sequence). CDR3 length: 16 residues. J gave up 6 bases and V 3 bases, and 11 bases lay outside the gene matches. CDR3 coding DNA: TGTGCCAGCAGCTATGAGATAGGGACAGTCCCCGGGGAGCTGTTTTTT. Its translation: CASSYEIGTVPGELFF.

The genes are TRBV18 and TRBJ1-5; 8 positions agree with TRBD1. The CDR3 loop spans 17 amino acids. Trimming took 2 bases from V and 5 from J; bases not matched to a gene: 11. From germline, CDR1 is KGHSH and CDR2 LQKENI. The DNA for the CDR3 is TGTGCCAGCTCACCAGGAGCTCCAGGGGGCGGGGATCAGCCCCAGCATTTT. Its protein is CASSPGAPGGGDQPQHF.